This TCR beta chain came from a study of T cell responses to AZD1222 COVID-19 vaccine. General study points: Clonal diversity was possibly underestimated, and the donors were mostly white British, with more females. The study sampled repertoires only after the peak T cell response.

CDR1 SEHNR and CDR2 FQNEAQ come from the germline V gene (reference sequence). This CDR3 is 14 amino acids long. V lost 5 bases to trimming and J lost 5 bases; unmatched junction nucleotides: 6. TCRdb's copy holds only in-frame clones and misses some; the assay was immunoSEQ multiplex PCR. There are 150,000 to 250,000 clones in the sample; approximately 93% occur only once, and 1% lies in the top ten. Second doses were pooled across both intervals (about 4 or about 12 weeks). Remarks on this clone: The antigen is undetermined.

Here the sequenced sample was peripheral blood, taken 28 days after the second AZD1222 dose. The chain uses TRBV7-9 and TRBJ1-5, with 7 bases matching TRBD1. The clonotype was recovered from an adult who received the AZD1222 COVID-19 vaccine. The CDR3 DNA sequence: TGTGCCAGCAGCCCGGGGCAGGGGGATCAGCCCCAGCATTTT. Translated, it gives CASSPGQGDQPQHF.